This record looks at one T cell receptor (beta chain) sequence and its context. What antigen it recognizes has not been identified. The record has no base qualities; no much larger clone is one base away. TCRbeta CDR3 regions were amplified from genomic DNA using the immunoSEQ Assay, a bias-controlled multiplex PCR. The published analysis was carried out like this. The number of nucleated cells in each sample was estimated from the amplification of reference gene primers within the assay. Sequence reads were collapsed and filtered to measure the absolute abundance of every unique TCRbeta CDR3 rearrangement. For each sample, productive Simpson clonality was calculated by taking the square root of Simpson's diversity index across productive rearrangements. The table comes from immuneACCESS by way of TCRdb, which keeps in-frame sequences with V and J called. Part of the clones is missing from these tables; in studies checked, under half for an unresolved V gene and the rest for unknown reasons. V and J calls and clone size are those listed in that table; D and trimming were worked out from the DNA. The sample profile shows some 68,000 clones; 75% to 90% of them were found once. The ten largest clones represent roughly 2.7% of the sample.

The data belong to a study of blood T cell repertoires in COVID-19 (TCRdb year 2020). Broadly, across the study: Samples covering the acute and convalescent phases of COVID-19 were provided by collaborators in the United States, Italy and Spain. The material from the prospective study consisted of cDNA or gDNA derived from T cells, B-cell-depleted T cells, or PBMCs. The dataset comprised deeply sampled blood TCRbeta repertoires from subjects exposed to, actively infected with, or recovered from COVID-19. The repertoires were made available in a free public database intended to serve as a resource for research on the immune response to SARS-CoV-2. The samples were drawn from two sources: the first 160 participants of the ongoing ImmuneRACE study, and 950 to 1,500 subjects contributed by 6 global collaborators. Sample metadata almost always included a de-identified subject ID, COVID-19 status, age in years and sex. Where available, HLA class I and class II types were taken from metadata supplied by the sample provider and were not determined by assay-based typing.

As encoded in the germline V gene, CDR1 is SGHRS while CDR2 is YFSETQ. Cut back by 4 bases and 0 bases, the V and J ends lie 12 bases apart. Including cysteine and phenylalanine, the CDR3 has 15 amino acids. Only the CDR3 DNA is retained, 45 bases long and in frame from the first base. General conclusions and limits of the study: The quantity of clinical and demographic metadata differed by source and by participant and was supplied without curation.

The collaborating institutions used their own protocols to collect whole blood in K2EDTA tubes. For TCRbeta analysis, collaborator samples were shipped as frozen whole blood, as isolated PBMCs, or as DNA extracted from either sample type. The sequence was collected from a middle-aged man with acute or convalescent COVID-19. The chain is encoded by TRBV5-1 joined to TRBJ2-3, with a tentative D gene TRBD2 over 7 matching bases. Sequences were obtained from peripheral blood. The CDR3 sequence is CASSPGGGSTDTQYF. The DNA sequence follows: TGCGCCAGCAGCCCGGGGGGCGGGAGCACAGATACGCAGTATTTT. Supplemented by the reference TRBV5-1 and TRBJ2-3 proteins around the CDR3, the complete variable domain is KAGVTQTPRYLIKTRGQQVTLSCSPISGHRSVSWYQQTPGQGLQFLFEYFSETQRNKGNFPGRFSGRQFSNSRSEMNVSTLELGDSALYLCASSPGGGSTDTQYFGPGTRLTVL.